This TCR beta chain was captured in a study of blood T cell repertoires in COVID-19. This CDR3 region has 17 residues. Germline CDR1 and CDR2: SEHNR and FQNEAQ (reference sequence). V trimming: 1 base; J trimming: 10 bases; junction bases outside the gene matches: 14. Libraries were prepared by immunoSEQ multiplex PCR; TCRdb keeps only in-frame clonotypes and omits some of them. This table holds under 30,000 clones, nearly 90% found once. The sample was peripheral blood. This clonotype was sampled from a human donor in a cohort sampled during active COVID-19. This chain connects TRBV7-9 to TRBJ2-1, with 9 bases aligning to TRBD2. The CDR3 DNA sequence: TGTGCCAGCAGCTTAGAAAAAGGTAGCGGGAGACTCAGAGAGCAGTTCTTC. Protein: CASSLEKGSGRLREQFF.